These 32 T cell receptor beta chains were all obtained from the same sample, sequenced in a study of T-cell reconstitution after alpha-beta-depleted transplantation in children. Preparation of the TCRbeta library involved a method that used unique molecular identifiers. MiXCR, applied by TCRdb to the PCR reads, yields one record per CDR3 protein. The profile shows approximately 230,000 distinct CDR3 sequences, 20% to 30% of them singletons. Sequencing used PBMCs, mostly from graft donor cells, obtained 360 days after TCRalphabeta/CD19-depleted stem cell transplant. The source of these receptors is a female patient between 2 and 10 years old who had a stem cell transplant for congenital amegakaryocytic thrombocytopenia, so the T cells may come from the graft donor.

This rearrangement joins TRBV12-3 or TRBV12-4 to TRBJ1-5; D may be TRBD1 (6 bases). The CDR3 loop spans 13 amino acids. Trimming stripped 8 bases from V and 10 bases from J, with 18 bases between. This CDR3 is CASGRRGQHPQHF. The CDR3 DNA sequence: TGTGCCAGCGGCCGGCGGGGGCAACACCCCCAGCATTTT.

This clonotype turned up a few times. The chain couples TRBV12-3 or TRBV12-4 to TRBJ2-1; D might be TRBD2 (5 bases). The CDR3 has 18 residues. Trimming removed 2 bases at V and 3 bases at J, with 20 bases between. CDR3: CASSLIPIVSGYYNEQFF. The CDR3 DNA sequence: TGTGCCAGCAGTTTAATCCCGATTGTCAGCGGCTACTACAATGAGCAGTTCTTC.

V usage is TRBV5-1 and J usage is TRBJ2-5; the D gene is possibly TRBD2 (6 bases). Trimming took off 6 bases at V and 5 bases at J, with 11 bases between the two ends. CDR1 is SGHRS and CDR2 is YFSETQ in the germline V gene. The length of the CDR3 is 12 residues. CDR3 sequence (DNA): TGCGCCAGCACGTTAGGAGGGGAGACCCAGTACTTC. Amino acids: CASTLGGETQYF.

This clonotype was seen only a few times. This sequence joins TRBV12-3 or TRBV12-4 and TRBJ2-5, with D tentatively TRBD1 (5 bases). V lost 5 bases to trimming and J lost 2 bases, with 12 bases between them. The CDR3 is 14 residues long. CDR3 in amino acids: CASSHSTVQETQYF. CDR3 DNA: TGTGCCAGCAGTCACTCGACAGTTCAAGAGACCCAGTACTTC.

This clonotype was found a few times. V usage is TRBV4-1 and J usage is TRBJ1-1; D ambiguous. Per germline, CDR1 MGHRA and CDR2 YSYEKL. V shed 1 base and J shed 2 bases, with 8 bases lying between them. The CDR3 runs to 14 residues. The CDR3 here is CASSQGHINTEAFF. The CDR3 bases are TGCGCCAGCAGCCAAGGACACATCAACACTGAAGCTTTCTTT.

This chain uses TRBV29-1 with TRBJ1-2, with 9 positions matching TRBD1. CDR3 length: 13 residues. J lost 2 bases, V lost 4 bases, and 2 bases had no gene match. Germline lookup yields CDR1 SQVTM and CDR2 ANQGSEA. The CDR3, as DNA: TGCAGCGTTGGGGACAGGGAGAACTATGGCTACACCTTC. Protein product: CSVGDRENYGYTF.

The chain combines TRBV12-3 or TRBV12-4 with TRBJ2-3; D not resolved. Between the trimmed V and J ends, which lost 4 bases and 1 base, there was a span of 15 bases. This CDR3 has 16 residues. CDR3 nucleotides: TGTGCCAGCAGTTGGCGAGCAAGAGCAGGCACAGATACGCAGTATTTT. Amino acid sequence: CASSWRARAGTDTQYF.

The J gene is TRBJ2-7, the V gene TRBV5-1; TRBD1 is a possible D gene (5 bases). Trimming took 1 base from V and 5 from J, leaving 10 bases between them. This CDR3 has 13 residues. Germline loops: CDR1 SGHRS, CDR2 YFSETQ. CDR3 sequence: CASSLSWGNEQYF. Here the CDR3 DNA reads TGCGCCAGCAGCTTGTCTTGGGGCAACGAGCAGTACTTC.

The V gene is TRBV6-1, the J gene TRBJ2-3, with a tentative D call TRBD2 (6 bases). Trimming shortened V by 10 bases and J by 1 base, and 12 bases separated the two germline ends. Germline V lookup: CDR1 MNHNS, CDR2 SASEGT. The CDR3 runs 13 residues. CDR3 sequence: CATHSGRTDTQYF. The DNA for the CDR3 is TGTGCCACCCATAGCGGTCGCACAGATACGCAGTATTTT.

The chain joins TRBV20-1 to TRBJ2-7, with no clear D. The CDR3 contains 13 residues. Germline CDR1 and CDR2: DFQATT and SNEGSKA (reference sequence). Trimming removed 0 bases from V and 0 bases from J, with 6 bases in between. The CDR3 reads CSARDSSSYEQYF. For the CDR3, the DNA is TGCAGTGCTAGAGATTCTAGCTCCTACGAGCAGTACTTC.

This clonotype was found many times. The gene calls are TRBV28 and TRBJ1-3, with D possibly TRBD1 on 6 matching bases. V was shortened by 6 bases and J by 0 bases, with 15 bases between the two germline ends. The germline V gene has CDR1 MDHEN and CDR2 SYDVKM. CDR3 size: 16 residues. CDR3: CASSSLGQSSGNTIYF. The CDR3, as DNA: TGTGCCAGCAGCTCCCTCGGACAGAGCTCTGGAAACACCATATATTTT. Full variable domain (rest looked up from reference TRBV28 and TRBJ1-3): DVKVTQSSRYLVKRTGEKVFLECVQDMDHENMFWYRQDPGLGLRLIYFSYDVKMKEKGDIPEGYSVSREKKERFSLILESASTNQTSMYLCASSSLGQSSGNTIYFGEGSWLTVV.

This clonotype was picked up many times. The chain couples TRBV4-1 to TRBJ1-1; D is possibly TRBD1 (6 bases). The CDR3 loop spans 17 amino acids. CDR1 and CDR2 (germline): MGHRA, YSYEKL. Trimming shortened V by 4 bases and J by 1 base, and 19 bases separated the two germline ends. The CDR3 loop reads CASSRGAGAMENTEAFF. As DNA, the CDR3 is TGCGCCAGCAGCCGTGGGGCAGGGGCCATGGAGAACACTGAAGCTTTCTTT.

This clonotype was counted between two and nine times. The chain recombines TRBV20-1 with TRBJ2-1; TRBD2 matches 9 bases. The CDR3 covers 14 residues. Trimming removed 1 base from V and 4 bases from J; junction bases left unmatched: 2. Germline V lookup: CDR1 DFQATT, CDR2 SNEGSKA (reference sequence). The CDR3 coding sequence is TGCAGTGCTAGAGGGCTAGCGGGGTACAATGAGCAGTTCTTC. This encodes CSARGLAGYNEQFF.

V is TRBV6-2 or TRBV6-3 and J is TRBJ1-4; possibly TRBD1 for D (6 bases). Trimming pared 8 bases from V and 8 bases from J, leaving 15 bases between. The germline V gene encodes CDR1 MNHEY and CDR2 SVGEGT. The CDR3 is made up of 13 amino acids. This CDR3 is CASCGQLKEKLFF. In DNA form, the CDR3 reads TGTGCCAGCTGTGGACAGCTGAAGGAAAAACTGTTTTTT.

This chain connects TRBV6-1 to TRBJ1-2; TRBD1 might be the D (6 bases). Trimming took off 6 bases at V and 2 bases at J, with 13 bases between the two ends. This CDR3 is 14 amino acids long. Per germline, CDR1 MNHNS and CDR2 SASEGT. CDR3 sequence: CASRGPRGNYGYTF. The CDR3 DNA reads TGTGCCAGCAGGGGACCCAGGGGAAACTATGGCTACACCTTC.

The chain couples TRBV6-2 or TRBV6-3 to TRBJ2-7; no clear D gene. Looked up from germline, CDR1 is MNHEY and CDR2 is SVGEGT. V was trimmed by 1 base and J by 3 bases, leaving 28 bases between them. This CDR3 region has 20 residues. Here the CDR3 reads CASSYYHKISSRVPYYEQYF. In DNA form, the CDR3 reads TGTGCCAGCAGTTACTACCATAAGATTAGCAGCAGAGTACCCTACTACGAGCAGTACTTC.

This clonotype was picked up many times. The chain couples TRBV12-3 or TRBV12-4 to TRBJ2-7, with TRBD2 as a possible D gene (6 bases). The CDR3 has 13 amino acids. Between the trimmed V and J ends, which lost 6 bases and 0 bases, there was a span of 9 bases. The CDR3 nucleotides read TGTGCCAGCAGCGGGGGAATCTCCTACGAGCAGTACTTC. Encoded protein: CASSGGISYEQYF.

The V call is TRBV2, the J call TRBJ2-7; TRBD2 is a possible D gene (5 bases). The CDR3 contains 15 residues. V dropped 5 bases and J dropped 3 bases, with 17 bases sitting between them. Germline V lookup: CDR1 SNHLY, CDR2 FYNNEI. The CDR3 region has the DNA TGTGCCAGCAGTCCAGAGGGTATCACCTACTACGAGCAGTACTTC. Its protein is CASSPEGITYYEQYF.

This clonotype was seen many times. The V and J genes are TRBV12-3 or TRBV12-4 and TRBJ2-3; unclear D gene. The CDR3 totals 14 residues. V was pared by 3 bases and J by 2 bases, with 9 bases between. CDR3 bases: TGTGCCAGCAGTTTTTCGGCTGACACAGATACGCAGTATTTT. The encoded protein is CASSFSADTDTQYF.

This clonotype was observed at least ten times. The CDR3, as DNA: TGCGCCAGCAGCCAAACGGGGAATGACGATACGCAGTATTTT. Translated: CASSQTGNDDTQYF. The chain joins TRBV4-1 to TRBJ2-3, with D possibly TRBD2 on 5 matching bases. The V gene lost 2 bases and the J gene lost 6 bases, with 12 bases spanning the gap. CDR1 and CDR2 from the germline V gene are MGHRA and YSYEKL. The CDR3 covers 14 residues.

This clonotype was counted a few times. The V gene is TRBV29-1, the J gene TRBJ2-3; D not certain. Germline values: CDR1 SQVTM, CDR2 ANQGSEA. This CDR3 spans 14 amino acids. The germline V and J ends were trimmed by 1 base and 1 base, with 9 bases remaining between them. In DNA form, the CDR3 reads TGCAGCGTTGAAGGGGATGAGGGCACAGATACGCAGTATTTT. Its translation: CSVEGDEGTDTQYF.

This clonotype occurred many times. The rearrangement uses TRBV7-7 and TRBJ2-3; D unclear. The CDR3 length is 13 residues. CDR1 SSHAT and CDR2 FNYEAQ come from the germline V gene (reference sequence). V lost 4 bases to trimming and J lost 2 bases, with 7 bases between them. The CDR3 loop reads CASSSSPTDTQYF. The CDR3 nucleotides are TGTGCCAGCAGCTCGAGTCCCACAGATACGCAGTATTTT.

The chain couples TRBV2 to TRBJ2-2; TRBD1 matches at 10 bases. Germline loops: CDR1 SNHLY, CDR2 FYNNEI. The CDR3 is 16 residues long. J gave up 5 bases and V 2 bases, and 5 bases lay outside the gene matches. CDR3 bases: TGTGCCAGCAGTGAACCGACAGGGGGCTTTACCGGGGAGCTGTTTTTT. Encoded protein: CASSEPTGGFTGELFF.

This clonotype turned up a few times. The V gene is TRBV4-1, the J gene TRBJ2-1; TRBD2 aligns across 12 bases. V shed 1 base and J 6 bases; nucleotides not matched to a gene: 10. The CDR3 runs to 18 residues. Per the germline V gene, CDR1 is MGHRA and CDR2 is YSYEKL. CDR3 sequence reads: CASSQVILAGGWGNEQFF. In DNA form, the CDR3 reads TGCGCCAGCAGCCAAGTTATACTAGCGGGAGGTTGGGGCAATGAGCAGTTCTTC.

The CDR3 reads CASSLGQGKGEQFF. The CDR3 bases are TGTGCCAGCAGCTTGGGACAGGGCAAGGGTGAGCAGTTCTTC. This rearrangement joins TRBV7-9 to TRBJ2-1; 9 bases are shared with TRBD1. The V gene's germline CDR1 is SEHNR and CDR2 FQNEAQ (reference sequence). The CDR3 is made up of 14 amino acids. Germline trimming cut 3 bases from V and 9 bases from J; bases unmatched to any gene: 6.

This clonotype was picked up one time. The CDR3 nucleotides are TGTGCCAGCAGTCCGCCTAGCGGGCACTCTCCCATCTACAATGAGCAGTTCTTC. Translated, it gives CASSPPSGHSPIYNEQFF. The gene calls are TRBV11-1 and TRBJ2-1; 8 bases fit TRBD2. The CDR3 totals 18 residues. Trimming cost V 6 bases and J 3 bases; bases outside gene matches: 16. The V gene's germline CDR1 is SGHAT and CDR2 FQDESV (reference sequence).

This clonotype was counted a few times. This chain links TRBV18 with TRBJ2-1, with a possible D match to TRBD2 (6 bases). The V gene lost 9 bases and the J gene lost 3 bases, with 21 bases spanning the gap. The CDR3 is made up of 16 amino acids. The germline CDR1 and CDR2 sequences are KGHSH and LQKENI. CDR3 residues: CASHQNGGTYYNEQFF. In nucleotides, the CDR3 is TGTGCCAGTCATCAGAACGGCGGGACCTACTACAATGAGCAGTTCTTC.

The rearrangement links TRBV28 to TRBJ2-3; the D gene is possibly TRBD2 (6 bases). From germline, CDR1 is MDHEN and CDR2 SYDVKM. The germline V and J ends were trimmed by 5 bases and 8 bases, with 11 bases remaining between them. The CDR3 contains 12 residues. DNA of the CDR3: TGTGCCAGCAGTAAAAGGAGGGCTACGCAGTATTTT. This codes for CASSKRRATQYF. Drawing the rest from reference TRBV28 and TRBJ2-3, the complete variable domain is DVKVTQSSRYLVKRTGEKVFLECVQDMDHENMFWYRQDPGLGLRLIYFSYDVKMKEKGDIPEGYSVSREKKERFSLILESASTNQTSMYLCASSKRRATQYFGPGTRLTVL.

This chain joins TRBV20-1 and TRBJ2-1; 7 bases align to TRBD1. CDR3 length: 14 amino acids. The J segment lost 10 bases and the V segment lost 3 bases, leaving 12 bases of the junction unmatched. CDR1 and CDR2 from the germline V gene are DFQATT and SNEGSKA (reference sequence). CDR3 DNA: TGCAGTGCTAGGGCCCGAAGGGGGCTCGAGGAGCAGTTCTTC. Protein sequence: CSARARRGLEEQFF.

This sequence joins TRBV20-1 and TRBJ2-4; D ambiguous. Trimming removed 0 bases at V and 1 base at J, with 16 bases between. Germline V gene lookup returns CDR1 DFQATT and CDR2 SNEGSKA (reference sequence). The CDR3 sequence is 17 residues long. CDR3 DNA sequence: TGCAGTGCTAGAGATCCGGATTTCGGACCTGCCAAAAACATTCAGTACTTC. It yields the protein CSARDPDFGPAKNIQYF.

This clonotype was recorded only once. The rearrangement joins TRBV6-5 to TRBJ1-1; D gene unclear. CDR3 length: 11 residues. Germline loops: CDR1 MNHEY, CDR2 SVGAGI. V was trimmed by 6 bases and J by 10 bases, leaving 12 bases between them. The CDR3 bases are TGTGCCAGCAGCCCGTTTTCCGGAGCTTTCTTT. Protein product: CASSPFSGAFF.

This clonotype was found a few times. This rearrangement joins TRBV5-6 to TRBJ1-6; 8 nucleotides line up with TRBD1. Germline loops: CDR1 SGHDT, CDR2 YYEEEE. V was pared by 4 bases and J by 4 bases, with 7 bases of the junction left unmatched. The CDR3 is made up of 16 amino acids. Here the CDR3 DNA reads TGTGCCAGCAGCCCCCTGACAGGGGTGTATAATTCACCCCTCCACTTT. This gives the protein CASSPLTGVYNSPLHF.